Detailed here is one T cell receptor beta chain. A read error may produce the germline difference seen at one junction end. Authors' data handling: The assay estimated nucleated cells by amplifying reference gene primers. Sequencing used immunoSEQ multiplex PCR; TCRdb keeps in-frame clones, though not all of them. That table is the source of V, J and clone size, and D and trimming were worked out from the DNA. The data hold 95,000 to 120,000 clones, with less than 75% observed a single time. The data belong to a study of blood T cell repertoires in COVID-19. Overall study context: Researchers got acute and convalescent COVID-19 samples from the United States, Italy and Spain. Sample material is recorded as cDNA or gDNA derived from T cells, B-cell-depleted T cells, or PBMCs.

The CDR3 loop spans 15 amino acids. Germline V CDR1 and CDR2: MNHEY, SVGAGI. This clonotype was sampled from a woman aged 40 to 49 with acute or convalescent COVID-19. Sample: peripheral blood. The genes are TRBV6-5 and TRBJ1-2; D call uncertain. CDR3 DNA sequence: TGTGCCAGCATTTACTCGGCAGGAGGGCCCTATGGCTACACCTTC. It is translated as CASIYSAGGPYGYTF.